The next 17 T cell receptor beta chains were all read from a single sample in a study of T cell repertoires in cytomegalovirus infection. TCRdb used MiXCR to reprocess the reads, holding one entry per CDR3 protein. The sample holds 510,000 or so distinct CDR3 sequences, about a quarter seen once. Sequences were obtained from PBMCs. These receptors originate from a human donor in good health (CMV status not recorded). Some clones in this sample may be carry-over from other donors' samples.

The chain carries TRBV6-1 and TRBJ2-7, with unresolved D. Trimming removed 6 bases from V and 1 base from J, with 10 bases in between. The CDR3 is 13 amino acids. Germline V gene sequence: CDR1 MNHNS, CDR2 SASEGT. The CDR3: CASRVAGSYEQYV. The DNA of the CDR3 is TGTGCCAGCAGAGTAGCAGGATCCTACGAGCAGTACGTC.

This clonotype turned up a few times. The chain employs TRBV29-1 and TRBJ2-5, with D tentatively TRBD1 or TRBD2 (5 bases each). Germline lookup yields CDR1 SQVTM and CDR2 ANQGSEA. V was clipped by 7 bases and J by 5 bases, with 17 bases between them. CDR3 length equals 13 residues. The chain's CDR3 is CSGGTPPGETQYF. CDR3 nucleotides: TGCAGCGGGGGGACGCCCCCGGGGGAGACCCAGTACTTC.

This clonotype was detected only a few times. The CDR3 protein is CATQQGLNQPQHF. Here the CDR3 DNA reads TGTGCCACCCAGCAGGGGTTAAATCAGCCCCAGCATTTT. The chain employs TRBV25-1 and TRBJ1-5; TRBD1 might be the D (6 bases). V lost 10 bases and J lost 4, with 14 bases in between. The CDR3 spans 13 residues. Germline V lookup: CDR1 MGHDK, CDR2 SYGVNS.

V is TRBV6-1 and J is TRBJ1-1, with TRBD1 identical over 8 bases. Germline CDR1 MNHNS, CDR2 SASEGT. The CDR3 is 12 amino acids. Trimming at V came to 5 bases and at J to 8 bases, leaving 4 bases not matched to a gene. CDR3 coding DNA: TGTGCCAGCAGTCCCTGGACAGGGGAAGCTTTCTTT. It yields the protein CASSPWTGEAFF.

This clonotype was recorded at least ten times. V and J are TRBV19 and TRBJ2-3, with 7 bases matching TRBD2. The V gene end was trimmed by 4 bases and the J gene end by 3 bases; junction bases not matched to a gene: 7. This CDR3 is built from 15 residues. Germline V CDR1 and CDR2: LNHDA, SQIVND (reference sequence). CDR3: CASSRPGTTTDTQYF. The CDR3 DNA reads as TGTGCCAGTAGTAGGCCCGGGACTACTACAGATACGCAGTATTTT.

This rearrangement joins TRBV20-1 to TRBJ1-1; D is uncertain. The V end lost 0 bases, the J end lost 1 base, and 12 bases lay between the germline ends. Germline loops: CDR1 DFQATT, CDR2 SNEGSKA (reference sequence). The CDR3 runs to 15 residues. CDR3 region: CSARDEVWGNTEAFF. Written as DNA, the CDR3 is TGCAGTGCTAGAGATGAAGTGTGGGGGAACACTGAAGCTTTCTTT.

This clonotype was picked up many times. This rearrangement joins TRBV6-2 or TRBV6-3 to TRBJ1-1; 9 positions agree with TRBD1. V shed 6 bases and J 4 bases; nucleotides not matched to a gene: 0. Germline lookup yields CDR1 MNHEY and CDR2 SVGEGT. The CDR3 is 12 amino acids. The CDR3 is CASRTGGTEAFF. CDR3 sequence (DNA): TGTGCCAGCAGGACAGGGGGCACTGAAGCTTTCTTT.

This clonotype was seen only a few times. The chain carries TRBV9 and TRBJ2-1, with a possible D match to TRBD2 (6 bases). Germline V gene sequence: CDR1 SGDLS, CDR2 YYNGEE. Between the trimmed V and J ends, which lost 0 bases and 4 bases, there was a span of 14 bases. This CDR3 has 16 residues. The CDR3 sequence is CASSVGGIPVYNEQFF. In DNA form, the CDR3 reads TGTGCCAGCAGCGTAGGCGGGATCCCGGTATACAATGAGCAGTTCTTC.

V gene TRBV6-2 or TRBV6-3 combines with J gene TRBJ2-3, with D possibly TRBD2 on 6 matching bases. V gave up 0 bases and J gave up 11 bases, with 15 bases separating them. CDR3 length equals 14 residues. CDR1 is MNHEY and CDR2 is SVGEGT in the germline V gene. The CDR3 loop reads CASSYSNIRGMQYF. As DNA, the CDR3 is TGTGCCAGCAGTTACTCGAATATCCGGGGGATGCAGTATTTT.

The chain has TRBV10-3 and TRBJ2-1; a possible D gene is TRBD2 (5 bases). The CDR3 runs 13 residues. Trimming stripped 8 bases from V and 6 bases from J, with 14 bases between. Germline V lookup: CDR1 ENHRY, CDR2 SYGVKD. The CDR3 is CAIGPPGSNEQFF. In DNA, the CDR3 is TGTGCCATCGGCCCACCGGGGAGCAATGAGCAGTTCTTC.

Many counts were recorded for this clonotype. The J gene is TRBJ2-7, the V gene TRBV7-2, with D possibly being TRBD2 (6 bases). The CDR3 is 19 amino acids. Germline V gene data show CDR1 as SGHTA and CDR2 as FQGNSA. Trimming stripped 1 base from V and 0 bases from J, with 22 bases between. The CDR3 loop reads CASSLDPPRLAPSSYEQYV. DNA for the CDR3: TGTGCCAGCAGCTTAGATCCCCCCCGGCTAGCGCCGAGCTCCTACGAGCAGTACGTC.

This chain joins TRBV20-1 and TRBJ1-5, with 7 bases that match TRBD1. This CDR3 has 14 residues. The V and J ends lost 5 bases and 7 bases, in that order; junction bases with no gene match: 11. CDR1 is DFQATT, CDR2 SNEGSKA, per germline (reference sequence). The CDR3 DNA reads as TGCAGTGCTCCGGGCGACAGGGTCGGGCAGCCCCAGCATTTT. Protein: CSAPGDRVGQPQHF.

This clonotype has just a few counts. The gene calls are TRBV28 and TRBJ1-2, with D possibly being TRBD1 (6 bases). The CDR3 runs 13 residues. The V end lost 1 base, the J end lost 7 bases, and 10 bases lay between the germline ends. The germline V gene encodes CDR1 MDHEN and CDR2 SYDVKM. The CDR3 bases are TGTGCCAGCAGTTTATCCGGGACATCTGGCTACACCTTC. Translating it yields CASSLSGTSGYTF.

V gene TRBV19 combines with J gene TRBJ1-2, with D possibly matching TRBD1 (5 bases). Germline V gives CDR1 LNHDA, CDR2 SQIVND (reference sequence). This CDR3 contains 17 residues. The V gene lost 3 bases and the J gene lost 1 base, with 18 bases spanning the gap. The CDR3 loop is CASSMPAGSSINYGYTF. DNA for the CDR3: TGTGCCAGTAGTATGCCGGCAGGGTCATCTATTAACTATGGCTACACCTTC.

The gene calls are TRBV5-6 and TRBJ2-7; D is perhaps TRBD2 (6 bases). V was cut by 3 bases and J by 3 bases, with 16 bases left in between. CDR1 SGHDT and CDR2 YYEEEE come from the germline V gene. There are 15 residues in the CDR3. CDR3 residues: CASSSRGSKNYEQYF. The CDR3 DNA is TGTGCCAGCAGCTCGCGGGGCTCGAAAAACTACGAGCAGTACTTC.

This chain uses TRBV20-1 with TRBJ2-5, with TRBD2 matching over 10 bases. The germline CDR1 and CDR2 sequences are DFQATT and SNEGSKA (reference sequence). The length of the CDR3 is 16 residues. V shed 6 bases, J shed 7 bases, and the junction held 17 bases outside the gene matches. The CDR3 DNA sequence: TGCAGTGCGAGCCCAGCGGGAGGGGGATGGCAATGGACCCAGTACTTC. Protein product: CSASPAGGGWQWTQYF.

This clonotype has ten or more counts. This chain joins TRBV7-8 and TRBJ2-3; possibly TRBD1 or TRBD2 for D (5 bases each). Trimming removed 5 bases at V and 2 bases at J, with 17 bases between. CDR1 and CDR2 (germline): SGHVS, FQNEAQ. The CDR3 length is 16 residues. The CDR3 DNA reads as TGTGCCAGCAGCCCCACGGTCGGGACCTACACAGATACGCAGTATTTT. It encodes CASSPTVGTYTDTQYF.